This T cell receptor beta chain was obtained from a study of tumor-infiltrating lymphocytes in localized non-small cell lung cancer. V was pared by 6 bases and J by 2 bases, with 6 bases of the junction left unmatched. The CDR3 spans 13 residues. Germline loops: CDR1 GTSNPN, CDR2 SVGIG (reference sequence). Produced via immunoSEQ multiplex PCR; TCRdb's table is partial and in-frame only. In the table there are more than 15,000 clones, under 75% of which are singletons. This clonotype was sampled from a human donor with non-small cell lung cancer. This chain uses TRBV30 with TRBJ2-5; 7 bases agree with TRBD2. Sequences were obtained from lung tumor tissue. DNA for the CDR3: TGTGCCTGCTATAGAGCGGGGCAAGAGACCCAGTACTTC. This gives the protein CACYRAGQETQYF.